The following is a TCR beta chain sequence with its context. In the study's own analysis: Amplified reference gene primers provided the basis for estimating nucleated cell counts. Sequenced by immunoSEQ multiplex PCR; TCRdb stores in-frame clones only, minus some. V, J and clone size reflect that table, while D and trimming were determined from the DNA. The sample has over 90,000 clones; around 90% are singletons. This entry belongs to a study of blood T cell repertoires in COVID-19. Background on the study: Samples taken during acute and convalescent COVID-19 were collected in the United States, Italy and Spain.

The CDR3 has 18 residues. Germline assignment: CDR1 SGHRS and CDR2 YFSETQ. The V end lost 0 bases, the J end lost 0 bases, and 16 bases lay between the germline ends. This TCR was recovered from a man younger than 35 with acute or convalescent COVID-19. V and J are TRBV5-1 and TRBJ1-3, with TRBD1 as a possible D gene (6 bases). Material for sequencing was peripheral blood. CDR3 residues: CASSLVQGIASSGNTIYF. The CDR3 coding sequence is TGCGCCAGCAGCTTGGTACAGGGAATTGCAAGCTCTGGAAACACCATATATTTT.